The 9 T cell receptor beta chains given below trace back to one sample, sequenced in a study of Graves' ophthalmopathy and Graves' hyperthyroidism. Amplification from RNA transcripts yielded the TCR beta CDR3 regions. The first round was an RT-PCR with HTBI primers, and the second round was a multiplex PCR. TCRdb reprocessed the multiplex PCR reads via MiXCR and lists one record per CDR3 protein. The sample lists tens of thousands of distinct CDR3 sequences, under 55% occurring once. Material: peripheral blood. The receptors here all came from an adult woman with Graves' ophthalmopathy.

This clonotype was picked up many times. The chain recombines TRBV30 with TRBJ2-1; D is possibly TRBD1 (6 bases). Germline lookup yields CDR1 GTSNPN and CDR2 SVGIG (reference sequence). The CDR3 is made up of 11 amino acids. V gave up 3 bases and J gave up 10 bases, with 10 bases separating them. The CDR3 DNA reads as TGTGCCTGGAGCAACAGGGACGAGCAGTTCTTC. Protein product: CAWSNRDEQFF.

The rearrangement joins TRBV7-2 to TRBJ2-1, with D perhaps matching TRBD2 (7 bases). There are 14 residues in the CDR3. Trimming shortened V by 5 bases and J by 9 bases, and 17 bases separated the two germline ends. From germline, CDR1 is SGHTA and CDR2 FQGNSA. The CDR3 is CASSLVGGDTEQFF. The CDR3 DNA follows: TGTGCCAGCAGCCTCGTAGGGGGGGACACTGAGCAGTTCTTC.

The chain has TRBV7-9 and TRBJ1-2; TRBD1 might be the D (5 bases). Germline V CDR1 and CDR2: SEHNR, FQNEAQ (reference sequence). Trimming stripped 1 base from V and 8 bases from J, with 11 bases between. The CDR3 has 13 residues. The DNA of the CDR3 is TGTGCCAGCAGCTTAGACTGGGGCCGGGGCTACACCTTC. Translation gives CASSLDWGRGYTF.

Comment on this clonotype: The germline gene is not matched at one end of the junction; a read error may be the cause. The CDR3 DNA follows: TGCAGTGCCCCGGAGGATAGTGAAGAACTGTTTTTT. Translation: CSAPEDSEELFF. The chain recombines TRBV20-1 with TRBJ1-4; no reliable D call. The CDR3 consists of 12 residues. Germline V lookup: CDR1 DFQATT, CDR2 SNEGSKA (reference sequence).

This clonotype is labeled medium-sized. The J gene is TRBJ1-6, the V gene TRBV10-3; D gene ambiguous. The germline V and J ends were trimmed by 6 bases and 4 bases, with 10 bases remaining between them. Germline V gene data show CDR1 as ENHRY and CDR2 as SYGVKD. The CDR3 runs to 14 residues. CDR3 amino acids: CAISTDNYNSPLHF. In DNA, the CDR3 is TGTGCCATCAGCACCGATAATTATAATTCACCCCTCCACTTT.

This clonotype was seen ten or more times. This rearrangement joins TRBV29-1 to TRBJ2-4; 7 nucleotides match TRBD2. The germline gives CDR1 SQVTM, CDR2 ANQGSEA. Losses at the gene ends were 2 bases for V and 0 bases for J; bases not matched to a gene: 4. The CDR3 extends over 15 amino acids. The CDR3 DNA reads as TGCAGCGTTGAATGGGGAGGGCAAGCCAAAAACATTCAGTACTTC. The encoded protein is CSVEWGGQAKNIQYF. Drawing the rest from reference TRBV29-1 and TRBJ2-4, the complete variable domain is SAVISQKPSRDICQRGTSLTIQCQVDSQVTMMFWYRQQPGQSLTLIATANQGSEATYESGFVIDKFPISRPNLTFSTLTVSNMSPEDSSIYLCSVEWGGQAKNIQYFGAGTRLSVL.

With regard to this clonotype: Relative to the germline gene, one junction end is altered; a read error may explain this. The V call is TRBV19, the J call TRBJ2-1; 11 bases fit TRBD2. The CDR3 is 16 amino acids. The germline V gene encodes CDR1 LNHDA and CDR2 SQIVND (reference sequence). CDR3 nucleotides: TGTGCCAATAGTGTGACCCTAGCGGGAGGTTTCAATGAGCAGTTCTTC. Translation gives CANSVTLAGGFNEQFF. The whole variable domain, filled in from reference TRBV19 and TRBJ2-1, reads DGGITQSPKYLFRKEGQNVTLSCEQNLNHDAMYWYRQDPGQGLRLIYYSQIVNDFQKGDIAEGYSVSREKKESFPLTVTSAQKNPTAFYLCANSVTLAGGFNEQFFGPGTRLTVL.

This clonotype was seen a few times. This may be a read error: a much more frequent sequence differs by one nucleotide. This chain uses TRBV6-2 or TRBV6-3 with TRBJ2-1, with TRBD2 matching over 9 bases. The CDR3 has 15 residues. Germline trimming cut 5 bases from V and 6 bases from J; bases unmatched to any gene: 8. CDR1 is MNHEY, CDR2 SVGEGT, per germline. CDR3 residues: CASSPRTSVGNEQFF. The CDR3 DNA reads as TGTGCCAGCAGTCCCCGGACTAGCGTGGGCAATGAGCAGTTCTTC.

This clonotype was counted ten times or more. The genes are TRBV7-8 and TRBJ2-4, with D hard to call. V lost 0 bases and J 7 bases, leaving 10 bases between the germline ends. The CDR3 spans 14 residues. Germline V gene data show CDR1 as SGHVS and CDR2 as FQNEAQ. The CDR3 nucleotides read TGTGCCAGCAGCTTAGCATCGCAGATCAACATTCAGTACTTC. Protein product: CASSLASQINIQYF.